This T cell receptor beta chain was found in a study of graft-versus-host responses after intestinal transplantation. Germline CDR1 SGHVS, CDR2 FNYEAQ. The CDR3 consists of 15 residues. The trim removed 3 bases at V and 1 base at J, leaving 4 bases unmatched. The plating included about 200,000 irradiated, violet-dye-labeled stimulator cells together with about 200,000 CFSE-labeled responder cells. Some clones are missing from TCRdb's copy, which holds only in-frame ones; the method was immunoSEQ multiplex PCR. The profile shows about 6,800 clones, roughly a quarter of them singletons. Sequenced here: alloreactive CD4+ T cells from a mixed lymphocyte reaction culture, sampled before intestinal transplant. The subset is: CFSE-low proliferating T cells sorted from roughly six-day pre-transplant mixed lymphocyte reaction (GvH or HvG direction). This clonotype was obtained from a human patient who received an intestinal transplant. The chain joins TRBV7-6 to TRBJ2-3, with 7 bases matching TRBD2. CDR3 in DNA: TGTGCCAGCAGCTTCGCGGGAGCCCGCACAGATACGCAGTATTTT. It yields the protein CASSFAGARTDTQYF.